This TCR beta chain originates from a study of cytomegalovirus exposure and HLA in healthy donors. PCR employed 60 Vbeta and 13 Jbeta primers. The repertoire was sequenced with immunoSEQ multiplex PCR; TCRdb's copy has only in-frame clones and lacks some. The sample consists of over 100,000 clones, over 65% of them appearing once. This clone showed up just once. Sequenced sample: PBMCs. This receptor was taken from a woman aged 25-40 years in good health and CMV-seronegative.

CDR3: CAITGGLSGNTIYF. Here the CDR3 DNA reads TGTGCCATCACCGGGGGACTCTCTGGAAACACCATATATTTT. The chain combines TRBV10-3 with TRBJ1-3; weak D call: TRBD1 (5 bases). This CDR3 region has 14 residues. Germline-derived CDR1 and CDR2 are ENHRY and SYGVKD. The ends were cut back, 7 bases at V and 0 bases at J, with 10 bases in the middle.